The sequence of this T cell receptor beta chain was determined in a study of T-cell reconstitution after alpha-beta-depleted transplantation in children. Unique molecular identifiers were incorporated when the TCRbeta library was constructed. TCRdb redid the calling of the PCR reads with MiXCR, one entry per CDR3 protein. The repertoire holds about 360,000 distinct CDR3 sequences, with 13% as singletons. The CDR3 is 13 residues long. V dropped 5 bases and J dropped 8 bases, with 15 bases sitting between them. Germline assignment: CDR1 DFQATT and CDR2 SNEGSKA (reference sequence). This clonotype has only a few counts.

The TCR was taken from a human donor who donated a stem cell graft to a child with Fanconi anemia. The chain carries TRBV20-1 and TRBJ1-4; D unresolved. The specimen comprised PBMCs, sampled from the stem cell graft. In DNA form, the CDR3 reads TGCAGTGCTTCCCCCCACCCCGGAGAAAAACTGTTTTTT. This codes for CSASPHPGEKLFF.